Listed below are T cell receptor beta chains from one sample, sequenced in a study of blood T cell repertoires in COVID-19. The method was immunoSEQ multiplex PCR; TCRdb's version includes in-frame clones alone and lacks a portion of them. In the table there are about 250,000 clones, around 87% of which are singletons. Sequencing was carried out using PBMCs or T cells enriched from blood (not recorded which). These receptors came from a woman aged 45-59 years who had recovered from COVID-19. Each CDR3 is given with its conserved first and last residue. The D gene is left open where the match is weak. Clone sizes are given selectively: once, few, many, or a class where the clone is expanded.

>TRBV27|.|TRBJ2-5|.
CASSFGGGLETQYF
TGTGCCAGCAGTTTCGGAGGGGGCTTAGAGACCCAGTACTTC
>TRBV15|once|TRBJ2-7|TRBD2
CATSRETSGNYEQYF
TGTGCCACCAGCAGAGAAACTAGCGGAAACTACGAGCAGTACTTC
>TRBV4-3|.|TRBJ1-5|TRBD1
CASSQAQGVQPQHF
TGCGCCAGCAGCCAAGCGCAGGGGGTCCAGCCCCAGCATTTT
>TRBV5-1|.|TRBJ2-7|.
CASSLGQYYEQYF
TGCGCCAGCAGCTTGGGTCAGTACTACGAGCAGTACTTC
>TRBV7-2|.|TRBJ1-2|.
CASSFPQGNGYTF
TGTGCCAGCAGCTTCCCACAGGGTAATGGCTACACCTTC
>TRBV11-1|.|TRBJ2-2|.
CASSFGGGFATGELFF
TGTGCCAGCAGCTTTGGGGGAGGCTTTGCCACCGGGGAGCTGTTTTTT
>TRBV6-5|.|TRBJ2-7|TRBD1
CASSYSTGTGVDEQYF
TGTGCCAGCAGTTACTCGACCGGGACAGGGGTGGACGAGCAGTACTTC
>TRBV21-1|.|TRBJ2-3|.
CASTKGQAADTQYF
TGTGCCAGCACCAAAGGACAGGCAGCAGATACGCAGTATTTT
>TRBV27|.|TRBJ2-3|TRBD2
CASSRPRLAGVQDTQYF
TGTGCCAGCAGCCGCCCCCGCCTAGCGGGAGTTCAAGATACGCAGTATTTT
>TRBV6-5|.|TRBJ1-1|.
CASSYADMGRGTEAFF
TGTGCCAGCAGTTACGCGGACATGGGTCGCGGCACTGAAGCTTTCTTT
>TRBV18|.|TRBJ2-2|TRBD1
CASSLDRVGTGELFF
TGTGCCAGCTCCTTGGACAGGGTCGGAACCGGGGAGCTGTTTTTT
>TRBV5-1|once|TRBJ2-3|.
CASSLGGAPSTDTQYF
TGCGCCAGCAGCTTAGGCGGGGCCCCTAGCACAGATACGCAGTATTTT
>TRBV29-1|.|TRBJ1-2|.
CSVDEVGLGYTF
TGCAGCGTTGACGAAGTGGGGCTCGGCTACACCTTC
>TRBV30|.|TRBJ1-2|TRBD1
CAYAGTAYYGYTF
TGTGCCTACGCCGGGACAGCTTACTATGGCTACACCTTC
>TRBV7-3|.|TRBJ2-2|.
CASSLLTGELFF
TGTGCCAGCAGCTTACTCACCGGGGAGCTGTTTTTT
>TRBV27|.|TRBJ1-1|TRBD1
CASSSTGGPDTEAFF
TGTGCCAGCAGTTCGACAGGGGGCCCGGACACTGAAGCTTTCTTT
>TRBV6-2/TRBV6-3|once|TRBJ2-1|TRBD2
CASSYGLARGEQFF
TGTGCCAGCAGTTACGGACTAGCCCGAGGTGAGCAGTTCTTC
>TRBV2|.|TRBJ1-5|TRBD1
CASSEGQGRGLQPQHF
TGTGCCAGCAGTGAGGGACAGGGAAGGGGGCTTCAGCCCCAGCATTTT
>TRBV2|.|TRBJ2-1|TRBD2
CASSPASGRNNEQFF
TGTGCCAGCAGTCCAGCTAGCGGGAGAAACAATGAGCAGTTCTTC
>TRBV12-3/TRBV12-4|.|TRBJ2-1|TRBD2
CASRGLEDEQFF
TGTGCCAGCAGGGGACTAGAGGATGAGCAGTTCTTC
>TRBV28|.|TRBJ2-7|TRBD2
CGITSGRNYEQYF
TGTGGTATTACTAGCGGGAGAAACTACGAGCAGTACTTC
>TRBV19|.|TRBJ1-4|.
CASSIEESTNEKLFF
TGTGCCAGTAGTATAGAGGAGTCAACTAATGAAAAACTGTTTTTT
>TRBV30|.|TRBJ2-1|.
CAWRSRFTYNEQFF
TGTGCCTGGAGGTCCAGGTTTACCTACAATGAGCAGTTCTTC
>TRBV4-1|.|TRBJ2-5|TRBD2
CASSQETLAGGYQETQYF
TGCGCCAGCAGCCAAGAAACTCTAGCGGGAGGGTACCAAGAGACCCAGTACTTC
>TRBV4-1|.|TRBJ1-5|.
CASSHRSGSNQPQHF
TGCGCCAGCAGCCATCGTTCGGGGAGCAATCAGCCCCAGCATTTT
>TRBV6-5|.|TRBJ1-2|.
CASSPTEKYGYTF
TGTGCCAGCAGCCCGACGGAGAAATATGGCTACACCTTC
>TRBV29-1|.|TRBJ2-1|.
CSTEGVEAYNEQFF
TGCAGCACTGAGGGCGTTGAGGCCTACAATGAGCAGTTCTTC
>TRBV6-1|.|TRBJ1-1|.
CASPPWEGNTEAFF
TGTGCCAGCCCCCCCTGGGAGGGCAACACTGAAGCTTTCTTT
>TRBV7-2|.|TRBJ2-3|.
CASSKGGKSTDTQYF
TGTGCCAGCAGTAAAGGAGGGAAGAGCACAGATACGCAGTATTTT
>TRBV5-1|once|TRBJ2-1|.
CASRLGGPNNEQFF
TGCGCCAGCAGGCTCGGAGGGCCCAACAATGAGCAGTTCTTC
>TRBV28|.|TRBJ2-1|.
CASSFDTANEQFF
TGTGCCAGCAGTTTCGATACTGCCAATGAGCAGTTCTTC
>TRBV7-2|.|TRBJ1-6|.
CASSLVDSTNSPLHF
TGTGCCAGCAGCTTAGTGGACAGCACTAATTCACCCCTCCACTTT
>TRBV18|.|TRBJ2-7|.
CASSPLSSYEQYF
TGTGCCAGCTCACCTCTAAGCTCCTACGAGCAGTACTTC
>TRBV11-2|.|TRBJ2-5|.
CASSQGRGGETQYF
TGTGCCAGCAGCCAGGGTCGAGGCGGAGAGACCCAGTACTTC
>TRBV7-7|.|TRBJ2-1|TRBD2
CASSLGSGSNNEQFF
TGTGCTAGCAGCTTAGGCAGCGGGAGCAACAATGAGCAGTTCTTC
>TRBV27|.|TRBJ1-3|TRBD1
CASSRTGGLGNTIYF
TGTGCCAGCAGCAGAACAGGGGGCCTTGGAAACACCATATATTTT
>TRBV28|.|TRBJ1-5|.
CASSRQPQHF
TGTGCCAGCAGTCGTCAGCCCCAGCATTTT
>TRBV6-2/TRBV6-3|.|TRBJ2-7|TRBD2
CASSLAGEVDEQYF
TGTGCCAGCAGTTTAGCGGGAGAAGTGGACGAGCAGTACTTC
>TRBV11-2|.|TRBJ2-7|TRBD2
CASIGLAGGANEQYF
TGTGCCAGCATCGGACTAGCGGGAGGGGCCAACGAGCAGTACTTC
>TRBV6-5|.|TRBJ2-7|.
CASSTDSTGAYEQYF
TGTGCCAGCAGTACTGACTCGACTGGAGCCTACGAGCAGTACTTC
>TRBV11-2|.|TRBJ2-7|.
CASSFSPGNYEQYF
TGTGCCAGCAGCTTCTCCCCAGGGAACTACGAGCAGTACTTC
>TRBV13|.|TRBJ2-7|.
CASSLPRVSYEQYF
TGTGCCAGCAGCCTCCCCAGGGTTTCCTACGAGCAGTACTTC
>TRBV6-5|.|TRBJ2-7|TRBD1
CASSRDRASYEQYF
TGTGCCAGCAGTCGGGACAGGGCCTCCTACGAGCAGTACTTC
>TRBV10-3|.|TRBJ2-7|.
CAISLEQGLGEQYF
TGTGCCATCAGCCTAGAGCAGGGGCTAGGCGAGCAGTACTTC
>TRBV6-5|.|TRBJ1-1|.
CASSTRGHQEAFF
TGTGCCAGCAGTACACGGGGTCATCAGGAAGCTTTCTTT
>TRBV19|.|TRBJ2-1|.
CASSMRAVNEQFF
TGTGCCAGTAGTATGAGGGCCGTAAATGAGCAGTTCTTC
>TRBV30|.|TRBJ2-1|.
CAWSVRYNEQFF
TGTGCCTGGAGTGTACGGTACAATGAGCAGTTCTTC
>TRBV19|once|TRBJ1-5|TRBD1
CASKGQGANNQPQHF
TGTGCCTCCAAGGGCCAGGGGGCCAACAATCAGCCCCAGCATTTT
>TRBV29-1|.|TRBJ2-5|.
CSGAQETQYF
TGCAGCGGAGCCCAAGAGACCCAGTACTTC
>TRBV4-2|.|TRBJ2-2|.
CASSQGGTGELFF
TGTGCCAGCAGTCAGGGGGGCACCGGGGAGCTGTTTTTT
>TRBV3-1/TRBV3-2|.|TRBJ2-1|TRBD1
CASRLTTQGQGQFF
TGTGCCAGCAGACTAACTACCCAGGGACAGGGTCAATTCTTC
>TRBV29-1|.|TRBJ2-3|TRBD2
CSVVASGGSTDTQYF
TGCAGCGTTGTGGCTAGCGGGGGTAGCACAGATACGCAGTATTTT
>TRBV19|.|TRBJ2-3|.
CASTSEGRQADTQYF
TGTGCCAGTACCTCGGAGGGCCGTCAGGCAGATACGCAGTATTTT
>TRBV11-2|few|TRBJ1-1|.
CASSLVSGIGTEAFF
TGTGCCAGCAGCTTAGTGTCAGGAATAGGCACTGAAGCTTTCTTT
>TRBV5-1|.|TRBJ2-3|.
CASSLGLAISTDTQYF
TGCGCCAGCAGCTTGGGCCTAGCAATAAGCACAGATACGCAGTATTTT
>TRBV27|.|TRBJ2-2|TRBD1
CASSTTGTGNTGELFF
TGTGCCAGCAGCACTACGGGGACAGGGAACACCGGGGAGCTGTTTTTT
>TRBV7-9|.|TRBJ1-4|TRBD1
CASSFGQVNEKLFF
TGTGCCAGCAGCTTCGGACAGGTTAATGAAAAACTGTTTTTT
>TRBV5-1|.|TRBJ1-2|TRBD1
CASGAQGAEYGYTF
TGCGCCAGTGGGGCCCAGGGGGCGGAATATGGCTACACCTTC
>TRBV5-1|.|TRBJ1-2|.
CASSPLAETLYGYTF
TGCGCCAGCAGTCCACTGGCGGAGACTCTCTATGGCTACACCTTC
>TRBV7-6|.|TRBJ2-1|.
CASSLAPIWERSSYNEQFF
TGTGCCAGCAGCTTAGCGCCGATTTGGGAGCGGAGCTCCTACAATGAGCAGTTCTTC